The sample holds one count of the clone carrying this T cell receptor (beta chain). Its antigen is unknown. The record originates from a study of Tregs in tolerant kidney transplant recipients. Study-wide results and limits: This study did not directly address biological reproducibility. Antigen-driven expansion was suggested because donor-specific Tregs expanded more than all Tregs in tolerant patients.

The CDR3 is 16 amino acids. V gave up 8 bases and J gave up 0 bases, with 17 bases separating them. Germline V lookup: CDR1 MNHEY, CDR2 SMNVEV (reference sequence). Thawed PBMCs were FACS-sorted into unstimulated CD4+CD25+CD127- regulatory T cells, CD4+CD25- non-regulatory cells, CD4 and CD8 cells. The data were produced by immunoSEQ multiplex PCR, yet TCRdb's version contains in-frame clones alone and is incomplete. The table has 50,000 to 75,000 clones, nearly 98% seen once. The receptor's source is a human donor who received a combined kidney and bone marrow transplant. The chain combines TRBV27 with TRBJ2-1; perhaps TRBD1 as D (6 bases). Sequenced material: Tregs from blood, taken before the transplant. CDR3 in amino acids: CASLNRVGSSYNEQFF. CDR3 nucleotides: TGTGCCAGCCTCAACAGGGTTGGGAGCTCCTACAATGAGCAGTTCTTC.